This section outlines one T cell receptor (beta chain) sequence together with its context. Its cognate antigen is unknown. TCRdb's table, derived via immunoSEQ multiplex PCR, lists solely in-frame clones and lacks some. The sample includes about 160,000 clones, 70% to 90% of them seen just once. This CDR3 region has 12 residues. Between the trimmed V and J ends, which lost 6 bases and 3 bases, there was a span of 9 bases. Germline V gene data show CDR1 as SQVTM and CDR2 as ANQGSEA. The data originate from a study of cytotoxic CD8 clonotypes in ibrutinib-treated CLL. General study findings and limits: The study found public clonotypes uncommon, contracting or stable on treatment.

V usage is TRBV29-1 and J usage is TRBJ2-1, with unresolved D. This TCR was sampled from a human donor with chronic lymphocytic leukemia. The source material was PBMCs, sampled at disease progression, from a patient treated with ibrutinib. The CDR3 sequence: CSVSIVYNEQFF. In nucleotides, the CDR3 is TGCAGCGTCTCAATCGTCTACAATGAGCAGTTCTTC.